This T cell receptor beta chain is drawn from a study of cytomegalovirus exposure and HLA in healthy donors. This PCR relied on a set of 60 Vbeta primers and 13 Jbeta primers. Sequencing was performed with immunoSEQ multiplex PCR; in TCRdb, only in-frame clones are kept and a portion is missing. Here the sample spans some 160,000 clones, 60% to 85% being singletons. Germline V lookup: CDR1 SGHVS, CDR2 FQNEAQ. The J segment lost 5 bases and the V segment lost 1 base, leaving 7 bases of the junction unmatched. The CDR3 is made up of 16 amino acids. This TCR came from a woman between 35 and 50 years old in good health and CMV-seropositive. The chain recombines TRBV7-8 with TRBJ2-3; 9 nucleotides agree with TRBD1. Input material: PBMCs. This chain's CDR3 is CASSLVGTGRVDTQYF. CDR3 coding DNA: TGTGCCAGCAGCTTAGTAGGGACAGGGAGGGTAGATACGCAGTATTTT. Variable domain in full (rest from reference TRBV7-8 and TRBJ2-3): GAGVSQSPRYKVAKRGQDVALRCDPISGHVSLFWYQQALGQGPEFLTYFQNEAQLDKSGLPSDRFFAERPEGSVSTLKIQRTQQEDSAVYLCASSLVGTGRVDTQYFGPGTRLTVL.